This T cell receptor beta chain was found in a study of neurological immune-mediated disorders. Across the study: Relapsing-remitting patients made up about 90% of the roughly 34 multiple sclerosis patients, and secondary progressive patients made up 3. Study observations and caveats: HTLV-1-associated myelopathy ranked highest for TCR clonal expansion and multiple sclerosis lowest, beneath healthy controls.

This clonotype has a handful of counts. Its antigen is unidentified. The CDR3 extends over 15 amino acids. Germline assignment: CDR1 DFQATT and CDR2 SNEGSKA (reference sequence). V was clipped by 6 bases and J by 4 bases; unmatched bases: 9. MiXCR was run by TCRdb on the 5' RACE reads, yielding one entry per CDR3 protein. The table records about 53,000 distinct CDR3 sequences, under 4.5% of them present only once. The chain combines TRBV20-1 with TRBJ2-1, with 10 bases fitting TRBD2. The origin of this receptor is a young woman with multiple sclerosis. Sequenced sample: PBMCs. The CDR3 protein is CSAPPASGSYNEQFF. In DNA, the CDR3 is TGCAGTGCCCCTCCGGCTAGCGGGAGTTACAATGAGCAGTTCTTC.